Each of the 28 T cell receptor beta chains below was sequenced from the same sample in a study of OX40 agonist ivuxolimab in advanced cancers. The method was immunoSEQ multiplex PCR; TCRdb's version includes in-frame clones alone and lacks a portion of them. The table has approximately 80,000 clones, about 93% seen once. The source material was CD4+ or CD8+ T cells sorted from blood, sampled in a trial of the OX40 agonist ivuxolimab. The receptors come from an adult with an advanced solid tumor such as melanoma, head and neck, liver or kidney cancer.

V is TRBV5-1 and J is TRBJ1-3; no firm D call. The CDR3 length is 14 residues. The V gene lost 0 bases and the J gene lost 4 bases, with 8 bases spanning the gap. Germline values: CDR1 SGHRS, CDR2 YFSETQ. CDR3 sequence reads: CASSLEGPGNTIYF. The CDR3 DNA reads as TGCGCCAGCAGCTTGGAAGGGCCAGGAAACACCATATATTTT.

The V and J genes are TRBV11-2 and TRBJ2-1, with 8 bases fitting TRBD2. This CDR3 comprises 15 residues. The germline V gene has CDR1 SGHAT and CDR2 FQNNGV. With 5 bases clipped from V and 4 bases from J, the junction kept 7 bases outside the gene matches. CDR3 bases: TGTGCCAGCAGCCTGTACCAGCGGGGGTACAATGAGCAGTTCTTC. The encoded protein is CASSLYQRGYNEQFF.

This chain joins TRBV19 and TRBJ1-3; D is possibly TRBD1 (5 bases). Germline V lookup: CDR1 LNHDA, CDR2 SQIVND (reference sequence). This CDR3 has 13 residues. Deletions cut 8 bases from V and 4 bases from J, with 12 bases between. CDR3 nucleotide sequence: TGTGCCAGTTCTAGTGGGACCGGAAACACCATATATTTT. Translated: CASSSGTGNTIYF.

This rearrangement joins TRBV15 to TRBJ2-6, with D maybe TRBD2 (6 bases). This CDR3 comprises 14 residues. The ends were cut back, 8 bases at V and 4 bases at J, with 12 bases in the middle. The germline V gene encodes CDR1 LNHNV and CDR2 YYDKDF (reference sequence). The CDR3 bases are TGTGCCACCCGGGACTTTCAAGGGGCCAACGTCCTGACTTTC. Translating it yields CATRDFQGANVLTF.

The chain couples TRBV28 to TRBJ2-2; TRBD1 is a possible D gene (5 bases). There are 15 residues in the CDR3. The ends were cut back, 8 bases at V and 2 bases at J, with 15 bases in the middle. The germline gives CDR1 MDHEN, CDR2 SYDVKM. The CDR3 DNA reads as TGTGCCAGCGCCCAGGGATTCCTAAACACCGGGGAGCTGTTTTTT. Translation gives CASAQGFLNTGELFF. The entire variable domain, with the rest obtained from reference TRBV28 and TRBJ2-2, is as follows: DVKVTQSSRYLVKRTGEKVFLECVQDMDHENMFWYRQDPGLGLRLIYFSYDVKMKEKGDIPEGYSVSREKKERFSLILESASTNQTSMYLCASAQGFLNTGELFFGEGSRLTVL.

The chain is built from TRBV10-2 and TRBJ1-5; perhaps TRBD1 as D (5 bases). The germline V and J ends were trimmed by 6 bases and 7 bases, with 16 bases remaining between them. The CDR3 contains 14 residues. Germline V gene sequence: CDR1 WSHSY, CDR2 SAAADI. The CDR3 nucleotides are TGCGCCAGCAGCCGCCCAGGGTTCGGACAGCCCCAGCATTTT. Translated: CASSRPGFGQPQHF.

The CDR3 here is CASSAGGVQGAKNIQYF. The CDR3 DNA reads TGTGCCAGCAGCGCTGGGGGGGTCCAGGGGGCCAAAAACATTCAGTACTTC. The chain couples TRBV9 to TRBJ2-4, with TRBD2 as a possible D gene (7 bases). V dropped 3 bases and J dropped 1 base, with 17 bases sitting between them. Germline V lookup: CDR1 SGDLS, CDR2 YYNGEE. The CDR3 has 17 residues. Drawing the rest from reference TRBV9 and TRBJ2-4, the complete variable domain is DSGVTQTPKHLITATGQRVTLRCSPRSGDLSVYWYQQSLDQGLQFLIQYYNGEERAKGNILERFSAQQFPDLHSELNLSSLELGDSALYFCASSAGGVQGAKNIQYFGAGTRLSVL.

The V call is TRBV28, the J call TRBJ1-4; D is perhaps TRBD1 (5 bases). The CDR3 contains 15 residues. Trimming took 8 bases from V and 4 from J, leaving 17 bases between them. Germline assignment: CDR1 MDHEN and CDR2 SYDVKM. CDR3 sequence: CASSMRGSFNEKLFF. The CDR3 DNA sequence: TGTGCCAGCTCCATGAGGGGCAGCTTTAATGAAAAACTGTTTTTT.

The rearrangement joins TRBV5-4 to TRBJ2-5; D not resolved. Trimming cost V 0 bases and J 1 base, with 7 bases left between them. The CDR3 sequence is 14 residues long. Germline loops: CDR1 SGHNT, CDR2 YYREEE (reference sequence). CDR3 residues: CASSLGGSQETQYF. Here the CDR3 DNA reads TGTGCCAGCAGCTTGGGAGGTAGCCAAGAGACCCAGTACTTC.

The rearrangement joins TRBV9 to TRBJ2-1; 11 nucleotides match TRBD2. Trimming cost V 2 bases and J 4 bases; bases outside gene matches: 5. The germline gives CDR1 SGDLS, CDR2 YYNGEE. CDR3 size: 16 residues. The DNA for the CDR3 is TGTGCCAGCAGCGTTACTAGCGGGAGTGGGTACAATGAGCAGTTCTTC. Translating gives CASSVTSGSGYNEQFF.

The V and J genes are TRBV28 and TRBJ2-1, with 8 bases aligning to TRBD2. From germline, CDR1 is MDHEN and CDR2 SYDVKM. This CDR3 has 15 amino acids. The trim removed 7 bases at V and 3 bases at J, leaving 8 bases unmatched. CDR3 protein: CASTVDAGGYNEQFF. The CDR3 DNA follows: TGTGCCAGCACCGTTGACGCGGGGGGCTACAATGAGCAGTTCTTC.

The chain is built from TRBV6-1 and TRBJ1-1, with D hard to call. V shed 6 bases and J shed 2 bases, with 10 bases lying between them. The length of the CDR3 is 13 residues. The V gene's germline CDR1 is MNHNS and CDR2 SASEGT. CDR3 region: CASSADGNTEAFF. CDR3 in DNA: TGTGCCAGCAGCGCGGACGGCAACACTGAAGCTTTCTTT.

This sequence joins TRBV27 and TRBJ2-7, with a tentative D call TRBD1 (6 bases). The length of the CDR3 is 14 residues. The V gene lost 2 bases and the J gene lost 2 bases, with 10 bases spanning the gap. Germline lookup yields CDR1 MNHEY and CDR2 SMNVEV (reference sequence). The CDR3 coding sequence is TGTGCCAGCAGTTTACAGGGGCAAACCTACGAGCAGTACTTC. It encodes CASSLQGQTYEQYF.

The J gene is TRBJ2-7, the V gene TRBV19, with 7 bases that match TRBD1. Trimming removed 3 bases from V and 3 bases from J; junction bases left unmatched: 5. In germline, CDR1 is LNHDA, CDR2 SQIVND (reference sequence). The CDR3 extends over 14 amino acids. In DNA, the CDR3 is TGTGCCAGTAGTATCCACAGGGGTAACTACGAGCAGTACTTC. Its protein product is CASSIHRGNYEQYF.

The J gene is TRBJ2-5, the V gene TRBV4-1, with D perhaps matching TRBD1 or TRBD2 (5 bases each). V shed 0 bases and J shed 2 bases, with 16 bases lying between them. The CDR3 length is 17 residues. Per the germline V gene, CDR1 is MGHRA and CDR2 is YSYEKL. The CDR3 here is CASSQDPRGVGQETQYF. The CDR3 bases are TGCGCCAGCAGCCAAGATCCAAGGGGAGTGGGGCAAGAGACCCAGTACTTC.

J is TRBJ1-3 and V is TRBV4-1; D may be TRBD1 (5 bases). The CDR3 has 14 amino acids. V lost 1 base, J lost 3 bases, and 7 bases lay in between. The V gene's germline CDR1 is MGHRA and CDR2 YSYEKL. Here the CDR3 reads CASSQGGNGNTIYF. DNA for the CDR3: TGCGCCAGCAGCCAAGGGGGGAATGGAAACACCATATATTTT.

The gene calls are TRBV5-5 and TRBJ1-3; D might be TRBD1 (5 bases). The V and J ends lost 4 bases and 3 bases respectively, with 11 bases between them. This CDR3 has 14 residues. Germline V gene sequence: CDR1 SGHKS, CDR2 YYEKEE (reference sequence). CDR3 DNA sequence: TGTGCCAGCAGCCCGGAGGGGATTGGAAACACCATATATTTT. Amino acids: CASSPEGIGNTIYF.

This sequence joins TRBV5-1 and TRBJ2-7; the match to TRBD1 covers 8 bases. The trim removed 4 bases at V and 6 bases at J, leaving 12 bases unmatched. Germline CDR1 is SGHRS and CDR2 is YFSETQ. The CDR3 contains 15 residues. In nucleotides, the CDR3 is TGCGCCAGCAGCCCTTTGACAGGGGAAGGGGGCGAGCAGTACTTC. Its protein is CASSPLTGEGGEQYF.

The V and J genes are TRBV19 and TRBJ1-1; perhaps TRBD1 as D (6 bases). This CDR3 is 16 amino acids long. Germline V CDR1 and CDR2: LNHDA, SQIVND (reference sequence). Deletions cut 10 bases from V and 7 bases from J, with 28 bases between. CDR3 DNA: TGTGCCACCCGCAACCCCGGACAGCAAGGAGCGGATGAAGCTTTCTTT. Translated: CATRNPGQQGADEAFF. Filled out from reference TRBV19 and TRBJ1-1, the complete variable domain reads DGGITQSPKYLFRKEGQNVTLSCEQNLNHDAMYWYRQDPGQGLRLIYYSQIVNDFQKGDIAEGYSVSREKKESFPLTVTSAQKNPTAFYLCATRNPGQQGADEAFFGQGTRLTVV.

The chain carries TRBV5-6 and TRBJ1-2; TRBD1 matches at 7 bases. This CDR3 spans 16 amino acids. Germline V gene sequence: CDR1 SGHDT, CDR2 YYEEEE. V trimming: 4 bases; J trimming: 2 bases; junction bases outside the gene matches: 11. CDR3 bases: TGTGCCAGCAGCCCAGCACCTACCAGGGGGAACTATGGCTACACCTTC. This gives the protein CASSPAPTRGNYGYTF.

This clone has only one observation. The chain combines TRBV27 with TRBJ2-3, with a tentative D call TRBD1 (5 bases). Trimming left V 6 bases short and J 0 bases short, with 22 bases between. This CDR3 region has 18 residues. Germline lookup yields CDR1 MNHEY and CDR2 SMNVEV (reference sequence). The CDR3 spells CASSPDKLIKASTDTQYF. The CDR3 DNA follows: TGTGCCAGCAGCCCGGACAAACTCATTAAAGCTAGCACAGATACGCAGTATTTT.

CDR3: CASSSLAGVGVYEQYF. In DNA form, the CDR3 reads TGTGCCAGCAGTTCCTTAGCGGGGGTGGGGGTCTACGAGCAGTACTTC. The chain couples TRBV27 to TRBJ2-7; 9 nucleotides line up with TRBD2. Germline loops: CDR1 MNHEY, CDR2 SMNVEV (reference sequence). With 4 bases clipped from V and 3 bases from J, the junction kept 10 bases outside the gene matches. The CDR3 runs to 16 residues.

The chain joins TRBV4-3 to TRBJ2-7; D unresolved. From germline, CDR1 is LGHNA and CDR2 YSLEER. V lost 0 bases to trimming and J lost 0 bases, with 15 bases between them. The CDR3 is 17 amino acids. This chain's CDR3 is CASSQERLGPSSYEQYF. CDR3 coding DNA: TGCGCCAGCAGCCAAGAAAGACTGGGCCCGAGCTCCTACGAGCAGTACTTC.

The rearrangement links TRBV10-2 to TRBJ1-5, with D maybe TRBD1 (5 bases). This CDR3 comprises 13 residues. Trimming cost V 8 bases and J 7 bases, with 15 bases left between them. Germline CDR1 is WSHSY and CDR2 is SAAADI. The CDR3 spells CASSQTGGQPQHF. The CDR3 DNA reads as TGCGCCAGCTCACAAACAGGAGGGCAGCCCCAGCATTTT.

CDR3 region: CASSERSGGPSTDTQYF. The CDR3 nucleotides are TGTGCCAGCAGTGAACGAAGCGGGGGGCCATCCACAGATACGCAGTATTTT. The rearrangement joins TRBV2 to TRBJ2-3; TRBD2 matches 9 bases. This CDR3 contains 17 residues. With 2 bases clipped from V and 2 bases from J, the junction kept 8 bases outside the gene matches. CDR1 SNHLY and CDR2 FYNNEI come from the germline V gene.

This sequence joins TRBV7-9 and TRBJ2-3; D remains ambiguous. The germline V and J ends were trimmed by 5 bases and 0 bases, with 9 bases remaining between them. CDR1 SEHNR and CDR2 FQNEAQ come from the germline V gene (reference sequence). This CDR3 is built from 14 residues. The CDR3 region is CASSLYTSTDTQYF. CDR3 in DNA: TGTGCCAGCAGCCTCTATACTAGCACAGATACGCAGTATTTT. The full variable domain, with the rest looked up from reference TRBV7-9 and TRBJ2-3, is DTGVSQNPRHKITKRGQNVTFRCDPISEHNRLYWYRQTLGQGPEFLTYFQNEAQLEKSRLLSDRFSAERPKGSFSTLEIQRTEQGDSAMYLCASSLYTSTDTQYFGPGTRLTVL.

This chain uses TRBV4-2 with TRBJ1-4, with a possible D match to TRBD1 (5 bases). V was trimmed by 4 bases and J by 5 bases, leaving 11 bases between them. The CDR3 runs to 14 residues. Germline V lookup: CDR1 LGHNA, CDR2 YNFKEQ. CDR3 in DNA: TGTGCCAGCAGCCCGACAGCGATCAATGAAAAACTGTTTTTT. Translation gives CASSPTAINEKLFF.

This chain uses TRBV6-1 with TRBJ1-5; possibly TRBD1 for D (5 bases). V dropped 4 bases and J dropped 2 bases, with 18 bases sitting between them. The CDR3 contains 17 residues. The V gene's germline CDR1 is MNHNS and CDR2 SASEGT. CDR3 sequence reads: CASSGLTQVGGNQPQHF. The CDR3 DNA reads TGTGCCAGCAGTGGCCTGACACAGGTCGGGGGCAATCAGCCCCAGCATTTT.